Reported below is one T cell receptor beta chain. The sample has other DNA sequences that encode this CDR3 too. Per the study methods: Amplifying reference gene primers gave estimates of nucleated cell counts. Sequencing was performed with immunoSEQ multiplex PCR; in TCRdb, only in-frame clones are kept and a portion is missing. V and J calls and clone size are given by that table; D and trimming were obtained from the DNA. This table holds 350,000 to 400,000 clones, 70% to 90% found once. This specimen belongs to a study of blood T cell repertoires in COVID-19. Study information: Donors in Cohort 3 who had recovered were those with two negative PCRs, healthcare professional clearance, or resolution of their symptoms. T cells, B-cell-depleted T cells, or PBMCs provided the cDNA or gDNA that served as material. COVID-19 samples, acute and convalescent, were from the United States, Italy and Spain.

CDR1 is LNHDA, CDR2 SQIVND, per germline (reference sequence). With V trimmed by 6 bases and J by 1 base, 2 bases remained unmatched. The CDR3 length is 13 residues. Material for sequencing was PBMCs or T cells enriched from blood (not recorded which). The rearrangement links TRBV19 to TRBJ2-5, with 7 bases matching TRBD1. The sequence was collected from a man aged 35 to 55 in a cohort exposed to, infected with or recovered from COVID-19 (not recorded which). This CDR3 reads CASSRDSQETQYF. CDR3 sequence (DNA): TGTGCCAGTAGCCGGGACAGCCAAGAGACCCAGTACTTC.